What follows are 21 T cell receptor beta chains derived from one specimen sequenced in a study of T cell responses to AZD1222 COVID-19 vaccine. This table comes from immunoSEQ multiplex PCR, and its TCRdb copy is limited to in-frame clones, with some not included. The table includes more than 120,000 clones, 88% detected once. The sequences come from peripheral blood, collected 28 days after the second dose of the MenACWY control vaccine. The receptor set was obtained from an adult who received the MenACWY meningococcal vaccine as a control.

This clone was detected once. V usage is TRBV5-1 and J usage is TRBJ1-1; a weak D match, TRBD1 (6 bases). V lost 5 bases to trimming and J lost 1 base, with 9 bases between them. Per the germline V gene, CDR1 is SGHRS and CDR2 is YFSETQ. The CDR3 is made up of 13 amino acids. The CDR3 coding sequence is TGCGCCAGCAGTCGCAGGGGGAACACTGAAGCTTTCTTT. Its protein product is CASSRRGNTEAFF.

The chain carries TRBV11-3 and TRBJ1-6; D is ambiguous. There are 17 residues in the CDR3. The germline gives CDR1 SGHNT, CDR2 YENEEA. Trimming left V 0 bases short and J 10 bases short, with 19 bases between. The CDR3 spells CASSLDLGLSYGSPLHF. CDR3 sequence (DNA): TGTGCCAGCAGCTTAGATCTAGGACTCTCATATGGGTCACCCCTCCACTTT.

This clone showed up just once. The genes are TRBV5-6 and TRBJ2-2, with D possibly TRBD1 on 6 matching bases. Germline assignment: CDR1 SGHDT and CDR2 YYEEEE. The CDR3 totals 15 residues. Trimming took off 0 bases at V and 6 bases at J, with 12 bases between the two ends. The DNA for the CDR3 is TGTGCCAGCAGCTTGGATCAGGGGCGGCCCGGGGAGCTGTTTTTT. Translating gives CASSLDQGRPGELFF.

The chain is built from TRBV27 and TRBJ2-5; no clear D. Deletions cut 2 bases from V and 5 bases from J, with 6 bases between. CDR3 length: 12 amino acids. Germline-derived CDR1 and CDR2 are MNHEY and SMNVEV (reference sequence). In DNA form, the CDR3 reads TGTGCCAGCAGTTTAAGGAAGGAGACCCAGTACTTC. It yields the protein CASSLRKETQYF.

The chain uses TRBV5-1 and TRBJ2-5; perhaps TRBD1 as D (6 bases). Trimming cost V 0 bases and J 7 bases, with 13 bases left between them. The CDR3 is made up of 14 amino acids. CDR1 is SGHRS, CDR2 YFSETQ, per germline. Written as DNA, the CDR3 is TGCGCCAGCAGCTTGGGCGGACAGTCGGGGACCCAGTACTTC. Its translation: CASSLGGQSGTQYF.

The rearrangement uses TRBV7-9 and TRBJ1-1; 9 bases match TRBD1. Germline V gene lookup returns CDR1 SEHNR and CDR2 FQNEAQ (reference sequence). The V segment lost 6 bases and the J segment 4 bases; nucleotides outside the gene matches: 0. The CDR3 totals 12 residues. The CDR3 DNA reads as TGTGCCAGCAGGACAGGGGGCACTGAAGCTTTCTTT. Translating it yields CASRTGGTEAFF.

V gene TRBV7-2 combines with J gene TRBJ1-2; D may be TRBD1 (5 bases). V was cut by 5 bases and J by 2 bases, with 15 bases left in between. Germline V lookup: CDR1 SGHTA, CDR2 FQGNSA. The CDR3 extends over 15 amino acids. The CDR3 sequence: CASSPPGRMNYGYTF. In DNA, the CDR3 is TGTGCCAGCAGCCCACCGGGACGGATGAACTATGGCTACACCTTC.

This chain links TRBV1 with TRBJ1-2; the listed D gene, TRBD1, was not tested against the DNA. TRBV1 is a pseudogene segment. The CDR3 consists of 17 residues. CDR3 sequence: CTSSQDTGGDANYGYTF. DNA of the CDR3: TGCACCAGCAGCCAAGATACAGGGGGGGATGCTAACTATGGCTACACCTTC.

The V and J genes are TRBV2 and TRBJ1-1; D is perhaps TRBD1 (5 bases). V was cut by 4 bases and J by 7 bases, with 19 bases left in between. Germline V gene lookup returns CDR1 SNHLY and CDR2 FYNNEI. The CDR3 is 15 residues long. The CDR3 region is CASSAGLGFSVEAFF. CDR3 in DNA: TGTGCCAGCAGTGCGGGACTTGGTTTTAGCGTTGAAGCTTTCTTT.

The J gene is TRBJ2-7, the V gene TRBV25-1; a weak D match, TRBD2 (6 bases). CDR3 length equals 15 residues. The V end lost 4 bases, the J end lost 6 bases, and 19 bases lay between the germline ends. Germline V gives CDR1 MGHDK, CDR2 SYGVNS. This CDR3 reads CASSVGGTPRGEQYF. In nucleotides, the CDR3 is TGTGCCAGCAGTGTAGGAGGGACCCCCCGGGGCGAGCAGTACTTC.

This clone came up once. The rearrangement joins TRBV5-4 to TRBJ1-2, with D perhaps TRBD1 (6 bases). This CDR3 comprises 13 residues. The germline V gene has CDR1 SGHNT and CDR2 YYREEE (reference sequence). V was cut by 2 bases and J by 4 bases, with 9 bases left in between. This CDR3 is CASSLGGTYGYTF. CDR3 coding DNA: TGTGCCAGCAGCTTAGGGGGGACCTATGGCTACACCTTC.

The CDR3 DNA is TGTGCCAGCAGTTCCGGCCTTGGAAACACCATATATTTT. It encodes CASSSGLGNTIYF. The chain has TRBV6-5 and TRBJ1-3; D unclear. V lost 4 bases and J lost 3, with 7 bases in between. Germline-derived CDR1 and CDR2 are MNHEY and SVGAGI. The CDR3 is 13 amino acids.

The rearrangement uses TRBV28 and TRBJ1-3; D uncertain. This CDR3 region has 14 residues. Germline V gives CDR1 MDHEN, CDR2 SYDVKM. The germline V and J ends were trimmed by 6 bases and 0 bases, with 9 bases remaining between them. The chain's CDR3 is CASSPVDSGNTIYF. CDR3 DNA: TGTGCCAGCAGCCCAGTCGACTCTGGAAACACCATATATTTT. The variable domain in full, completed from reference TRBV28 and TRBJ1-3, reads DVKVTQSSRYLVKRTGEKVFLECVQDMDHENMFWYRQDPGLGLRLIYFSYDVKMKEKGDIPEGYSVSREKKERFSLILESASTNQTSMYLCASSPVDSGNTIYFGEGSWLTVV.

Here the CDR3 DNA reads TGTGCCAGCAGCTTAGACAGGGGGAGCGGTGGAAACACCATATATTTT. Amino acids: CASSLDRGSGGNTIYF. The chain has TRBV11-2 and TRBJ1-3; the match to TRBD1 covers 7 bases. This CDR3 region has 16 residues. CDR1 is SGHAT and CDR2 is FQNNGV in the germline V gene. Trimming took 0 bases from V and 3 from J; bases not matched to a gene: 5.

The sample holds a few counts of this clone. The chain uses TRBV11-3 and TRBJ2-5, with D possibly being TRBD1 (5 bases). Between the trimmed V and J ends, which lost 0 bases and 0 bases, there was a span of 11 bases. CDR1 SGHNT and CDR2 YENEEA come from the germline V gene. The CDR3 runs 16 residues. The DNA for the CDR3 is TGTGCCAGCAGCTTAGAGGGGTGGGGCTACCAAGAGACCCAGTACTTC. This encodes CASSLEGWGYQETQYF.

The chain joins TRBV6-5 to TRBJ1-2; D remains unclear. This CDR3 comprises 13 residues. Germline CDR1 MNHEY, CDR2 SVGAGI. Trimming pared 5 bases from V and 4 bases from J, leaving 11 bases between. CDR3 loop: CASSPDRIYGYTF. CDR3 sequence (DNA): TGTGCCAGCAGTCCCGACCGCATCTATGGCTACACCTTC.

The chain couples TRBV6-2 or TRBV6-3 to TRBJ2-7; 8 bases are a match to TRBD1. Germline CDR1 and CDR2: MNHEY and SVGEGT. The CDR3 extends over 14 amino acids. With V trimmed by 0 bases and J by 6 bases, 4 bases remained unmatched. CDR3 amino acids: CASSYSATGVEQYF. CDR3 nucleotide sequence: TGTGCCAGCAGTTACTCGGCGACAGGGGTCGAGCAGTACTTC.

The chain links TRBV6-5 to TRBJ1-1; D remains unclear. CDR1 is MNHEY and CDR2 is SVGAGI in the germline V gene. V shed 6 bases and J shed 6 bases, with 14 bases lying between them. CDR3 size: 13 residues. This CDR3 is CASSQVDGAEAFF. The CDR3 DNA sequence: TGTGCCAGCAGCCAAGTCGACGGAGCTGAAGCTTTCTTT.

The genes are TRBV19 and TRBJ1-1; D not certain. Germline V lookup: CDR1 LNHDA, CDR2 SQIVND (reference sequence). This CDR3 has 11 amino acids. Trimming shortened V by 4 bases and J by 7 bases, and 7 bases separated the two germline ends. The CDR3 DNA follows: TGTGCCAGTAGTAATTTGGTTGAAGCTTTCTTT. Translating it yields CASSNLVEAFF.

This chain connects TRBV19 to TRBJ1-4; a weak D match, TRBD1 (5 bases). From germline, CDR1 is LNHDA and CDR2 SQIVND (reference sequence). The CDR3 is 13 amino acids. The V end lost 3 bases, the J end lost 10 bases, and 12 bases lay between the germline ends. The CDR3 sequence is CASSMAQGAKLFF. The CDR3 DNA sequence: TGTGCCAGTAGTATGGCGCAGGGTGCAAAACTGTTTTTT.

This clone was seen a handful of times. This chain joins TRBV2 and TRBJ2-1; 8 positions agree with TRBD1. The V gene's germline CDR1 is SNHLY and CDR2 FYNNEI. The V and J ends lost 0 bases and 9 bases, in that order; junction bases with no gene match: 10. CDR3 length equals 16 residues. The CDR3 nucleotides read TGTGCCAGCAGTGAAGCCGACCGAAGACAGGGGTTTGAGCAGTTCTTC. Protein product: CASSEADRRQGFEQFF.